The 5 T cell receptor beta chains below all came from one sample that was sequenced in a study of blood T cell repertoires in COVID-19. Here immunoSEQ multiplex PCR was the method, and the copy in TCRdb shows in-frame clones only, minus some. The data contain some 240,000 clones, around 88% of them singletons. The specimen sequenced was PBMCs or T cells enriched from blood (not recorded which). The receptor set was obtained from a woman aged 40 to 50 with acute COVID-19.

The V call is TRBV4-1, the J call TRBJ2-7, with 11 bases matching TRBD1. Germline loops: CDR1 MGHRA, CDR2 YSYEKL. The CDR3 has 17 residues. The V segment lost 2 bases and the J segment 5 bases; nucleotides outside the gene matches: 11. CDR3 in amino acids: CASSQPGSGQGAHEQYF. The DNA for the CDR3 is TGCGCCAGCAGCCAACCCGGGTCCGGACAGGGGGCCCACGAGCAGTACTTC.

This chain uses TRBV6-1 with TRBJ2-1; maybe TRBD2 (5 bases). The V gene's germline CDR1 is MNHNS and CDR2 SASEGT. The CDR3 spans 16 residues. V shed 2 bases and J shed 7 bases, with 18 bases lying between them. Here the CDR3 reads CASSESGGLSWNEQFF. CDR3 sequence (DNA): TGTGCCAGCAGTGAATCTGGAGGACTGAGCTGGAATGAGCAGTTCTTC.

The J gene is TRBJ1-1, the V gene TRBV21-1; the table's D call, TRBD1, has no DNA check behind it. TRBV21-1 is a documented pseudogene. The CDR3 totals 15 residues. CDR3: CASTVTGGLNTEAFF. The CDR3 region has the DNA TGTGCCAGCACGGTGACAGGGGGCTTGAACACTGAAGCTTTCTTT.

This sequence joins TRBV19 and TRBJ2-5; TRBD2 matches at 7 bases. CDR3 length: 11 amino acids. The V gene's germline CDR1 is LNHDA and CDR2 SQIVND (reference sequence). J gave up 5 bases and V 7 bases, and 1 base lay outside the gene matches. CDR3 sequence: CASMGGETQYF. Written as DNA, the CDR3 is TGTGCCAGTATGGGGGGGGAGACCCAGTACTTC.

This chain links TRBV19 with TRBJ2-3; 8 nucleotides match TRBD2. CDR3 length: 15 residues. Per the germline V gene, CDR1 is LNHDA and CDR2 is SQIVND (reference sequence). The J segment lost 0 bases and the V segment lost 7 bases, leaving 6 bases of the junction unmatched. The CDR3 loop is CASIRASGSTDTQYF. In DNA, the CDR3 is TGTGCCAGTATTCGGGCTAGCGGGAGCACAGATACGCAGTATTTT.